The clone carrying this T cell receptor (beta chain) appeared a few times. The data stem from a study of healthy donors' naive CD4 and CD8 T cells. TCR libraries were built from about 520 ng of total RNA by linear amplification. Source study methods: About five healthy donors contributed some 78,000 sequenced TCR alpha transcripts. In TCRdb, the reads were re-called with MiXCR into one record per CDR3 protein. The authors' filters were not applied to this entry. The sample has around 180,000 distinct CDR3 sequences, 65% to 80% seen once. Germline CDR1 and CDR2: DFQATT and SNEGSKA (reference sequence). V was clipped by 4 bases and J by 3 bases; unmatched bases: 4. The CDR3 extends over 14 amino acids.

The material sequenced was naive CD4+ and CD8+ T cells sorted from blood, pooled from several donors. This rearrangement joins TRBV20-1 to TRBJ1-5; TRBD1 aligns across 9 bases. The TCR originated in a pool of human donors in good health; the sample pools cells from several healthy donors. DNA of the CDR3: TGCAGTGCTAAGACAGGGGGACTCAATCAGCCCCAGCATTTT. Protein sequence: CSAKTGGLNQPQHF.